The entry below gives a single T cell receptor beta chain sequence along with its context. This clonotype occurred a few times. Which antigen it targets is not known. Per-nucleotide qualities are absent, and no much larger clonotype sits a single base away. This sample was included in a study of blood T cells in healthy people across ages (dated by TCRdb to between 2015 and 2017). Regarding the study in general: In model experiments, roughly one uniquely barcoded TCR beta cDNA molecule per two T cells was captured by template switching. To avoid experimental bias, donors of different ages were randomly spread across the sequencing lanes. For two donors (one aged 18 to 29 and one aged 80 or older), the study analyzed two additional independent replicas of 1 million unique cDNA reads from the same blood draw. Age-related changes in TCR beta repertoire diversity were measured in the study by deep sequencing normalized with unique cDNA molecular identifiers. The donors were divided into four age groups: young (average about 16 years), middle-aged (around 37), aged (about 60) and long-lived (about 90). What the research found in general, with its limitations: Conclusive comparison of naive and antigen-experienced compartments was prevented by the profiling of bulk unsorted PBMCs. Total diversity estimates from one million sequenced T cells were considered lower bounds and underestimates. Observed TCR beta diversity per million T cells fell roughly linearly with age, and a significant reduction was already apparent by age approximately 40. There was a strong correlation between observed TCR beta diversity and the percentage of naive T cells measured by flow cytometry. Because donor CMV infection status was unknown, age-related changes in expanded clonotypes were potentially confounded. Compared with the aged group, the long-lived group had more naive CD4+ T cells, fewer expanded clones and increased TCR diversity, a pattern suggesting age selection.

The 35 to 40 donors, aged about 6 to 95 years, were systemically healthy Caucasian individuals from Russia. Approximately 11 milliliters of peripheral blood were drawn from each donor into EDTA-treated Vacutainer tubes. PBMCs were isolated by Ficoll-Paque density-gradient centrifugation, with at least 7 million obtained per sample. Trizol reagent was used to extract total RNA from PBMCs, with at least 5 micrograms per sample. The percentages of naive CD45RAhigh/CD27high T cells were determined by flow cytometry on a PBMC aliquot from every donor. Library generation was performed with 5' RACE. Sequencing instrument: Illumina HiSeq 2500. A second roughly 7 to 11 cycle PCR used a sample-barcoded 5' primer and a J-beta primer mix. A unique molecular identifier was introduced onto each TCR beta cDNA molecule by a template-switch 5' adaptor carrying 12 random nucleotides. Each sample yielded at least 2.5 million CDR3-containing paired-end reads. All of the RNA was converted into first-strand cDNA using the Mint cDNA synthesis kit, with a TRBC-specific oligonucleotide serving as the primer. Following uracil-DNA glycosylase treatment, all cDNA underwent a first 18-cycle PCR with the universal primers M1SS and BC2_uni_R. As for how the authors treated the data: Each sample was normalized by randomly selecting 1 million high-quality reads, each carrying a distinct molecular identifier. Reads sharing molecular identifiers were discarded rather than binned into consensus sequences. CDR3 identification, clonotype clustering and error correction used MiTCR with a Q25 quality threshold and the strictest error-elimination algorithm. A nonparametric unseen species model with Euler transformation was used to estimate lower-bound total TCR beta diversity. The public reads were reprocessed in TCRdb via fastp at Q25 and MiXCR, keeping in-frame beta chains. Identical CDR3 protein sequences are pooled into one entry, listed with their most common genes and DNA. TCRdb, rather than the study authors, made the V and J calls. This sample comprises around 970,000 distinct CDR3 sequences, just over 50% of them detected only once. The top ten clones comprise around 21% of the sample.

Counted from cysteine to phenylalanine, this CDR3 has 14 amino acids. Only the CDR3 part of the read is kept: 42 bases, read in frame from the first base. Compared with germline, V lacks 6 bases and J lacks 2 bases; bases without a gene match: 7. Recombination joined TRBV12-3 or TRBV12-4 with TRBJ2-7; 7 middle bases align to TRBD1. Sequencing was carried out using blood. The TCR originated in a woman in her sixties in good health. At the DNA level, the sequence is TGTGCCAGCAGCACCCGGGACAGAACCTACGAGCAGTACTTC. Its translation reads: CASSTRDRTYEQYF.